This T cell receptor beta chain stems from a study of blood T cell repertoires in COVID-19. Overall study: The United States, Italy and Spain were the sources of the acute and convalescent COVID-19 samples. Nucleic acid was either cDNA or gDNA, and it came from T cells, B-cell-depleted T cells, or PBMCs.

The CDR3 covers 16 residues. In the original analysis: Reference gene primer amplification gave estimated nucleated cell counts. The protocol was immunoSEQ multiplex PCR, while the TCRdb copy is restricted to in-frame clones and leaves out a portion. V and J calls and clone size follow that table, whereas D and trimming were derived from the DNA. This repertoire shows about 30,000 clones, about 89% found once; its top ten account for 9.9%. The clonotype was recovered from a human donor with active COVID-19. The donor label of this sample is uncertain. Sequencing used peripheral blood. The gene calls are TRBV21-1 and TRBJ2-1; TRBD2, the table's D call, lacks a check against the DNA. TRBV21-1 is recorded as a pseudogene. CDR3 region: CASSKRRRYSYNEQFF. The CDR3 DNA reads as TGTGCCAGCAGCAAAAGGAGGAGGTACTCCTACAATGAGCAGTTCTTC.